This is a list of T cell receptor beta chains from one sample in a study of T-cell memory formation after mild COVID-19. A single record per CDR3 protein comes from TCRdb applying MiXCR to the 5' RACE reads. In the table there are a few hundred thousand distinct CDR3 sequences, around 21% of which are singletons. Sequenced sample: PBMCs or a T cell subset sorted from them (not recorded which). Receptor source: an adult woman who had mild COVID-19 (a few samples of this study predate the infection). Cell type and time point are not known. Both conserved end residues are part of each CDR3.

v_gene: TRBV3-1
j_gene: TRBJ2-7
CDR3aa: CASSPTRDGAYEQYF

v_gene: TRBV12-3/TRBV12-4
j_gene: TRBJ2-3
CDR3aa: CANRRGRGTDTQYF

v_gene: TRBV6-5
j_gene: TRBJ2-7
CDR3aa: CASSASGTVPYEQYF

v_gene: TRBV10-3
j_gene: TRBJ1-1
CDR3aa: CAIREQGLGNTEAFF

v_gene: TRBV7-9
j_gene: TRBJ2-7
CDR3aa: CASSFLTGSGEQYF

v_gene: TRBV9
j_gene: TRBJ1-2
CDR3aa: CASSLGGLDYGYTF

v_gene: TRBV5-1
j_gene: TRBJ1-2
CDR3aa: CASSTRTGERGYTF

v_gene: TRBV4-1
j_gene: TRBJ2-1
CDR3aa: CASSLVLRVNEQFF

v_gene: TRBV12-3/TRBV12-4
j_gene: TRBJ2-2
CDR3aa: CASSTASRLNTGELFF

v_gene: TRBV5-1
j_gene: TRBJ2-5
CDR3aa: CASSSGGGYETQYF

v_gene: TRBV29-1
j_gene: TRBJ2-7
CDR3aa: CSGVKGDRGDEQYF